Presented here are 8 T cell receptor beta chains from one specimen sequenced in a study of blood T cells in healthy people across ages. A second PCR, run for roughly 7 to 12 cycles, used a sample-barcoded 5' primer plus a J-beta primer mix. TCRdb ran MiXCR on the 5' RACE reads and lists one entry per CDR3 protein. The table shows hundreds of thousands of distinct CDR3 sequences, with about 32% occurring only once. The sequenced sample consisted of blood. The receptors derive from an elderly woman in good health.

This clonotype was seen many times. This chain links TRBV28 with TRBJ1-1, with a weak D call TRBD1 (6 bases). Germline CDR1 and CDR2: MDHEN and SYDVKM. Trimming shortened V by 8 bases and J by 0 bases, and 16 bases separated the two germline ends. The CDR3 consists of 15 residues. CDR3: CASPPRGALNTEAFF. CDR3 nucleotides: TGTGCCAGCCCGCCGCGGGGGGCACTGAACACTGAAGCTTTCTTT.

This clonotype has ten or more counts. This chain links TRBV12-3 or TRBV12-4 with TRBJ2-7; TRBD1 matches at 7 bases. V gave up 0 bases and J gave up 6 bases; unmatched junction bases: 8. This CDR3 comprises 15 residues. The CDR3 nucleotides read TGTGCCAGCAGTTTAGCGCTTGGACAGGTCTCCGAGCAGTACTTC. This codes for CASSLALGQVSEQYF.

CDR3 in amino acids: CASSQPSGTKNEQFF. CDR3 nucleotides: TGTGCCAGTAGCCAACCTTCCGGGACCAAGAATGAGCAGTTCTTC. This chain uses TRBV19 with TRBJ2-1; D possibly uses TRBD1 or TRBD2 (5 bases each). The CDR3 runs to 15 residues. CDR1 and CDR2 (germline): LNHDA, SQIVND (reference sequence). V lost 6 bases, J lost 7 bases, and 19 bases lay in between.

In the case of this clonotype: At one end, the junction sequence differs from germline, possibly due to a read error. The chain is built from TRBV7-2 and TRBJ1-6, with D perhaps matching TRBD1 (5 bases). CDR3 length: 13 residues. Germline V CDR1 and CDR2: SGHTA, FQGNSA. CDR3 nucleotide sequence: TGTGCCGGATCTCAGGGTGGTGATTCACCCCGCCACTTT. This codes for CAGSQGGDSPRHF. Full variable domain (remainder filled in from reference TRBV7-2 and TRBJ1-6): GAGVSQSPSNKVTEKGKDVELRCDPISGHTALYWYRQSLGQGLEFLIYFQGNSAPDKSGLPSDRFSAERTGGSVSTLTIQRTQQEDSAVYLCAGSQGGDSPRHFGNGTRLTVT.

This clonotype was recorded a few times. A much bigger clone sits one base away, suggesting this may be a read error. The gene calls are TRBV5-1 and TRBJ2-7; D unclear. CDR1 and CDR2 (germline): SGHRS, YFSETQ. This CDR3 comprises 16 residues. V was shortened by 0 bases and J by 7 bases, with 20 bases between the two germline ends. CDR3 protein: CASSLGNRRAYNEQYF. CDR3 coding DNA: TGCGCCAGCAGCTTGGGAAACCGTCGCGCCTACAATGAGCAGTACTTC.

This clonotype was counted between two and nine times. This chain joins TRBV5-5 and TRBJ1-4; 7 nucleotides match TRBD1. With V trimmed by 3 bases and J by 12 bases, 14 bases remained unmatched. The CDR3 sequence is 15 residues long. Germline values: CDR1 SGHKS, CDR2 YYEKEE (reference sequence). This chain's CDR3 is CASSSLSNDRAELFF. CDR3 nucleotide sequence: TGTGCCAGCAGCTCATTGTCTAATGACAGGGCGGAACTGTTTTTT.

This clonotype was counted at least ten times. V usage is TRBV15 and J usage is TRBJ2-6; TRBD1 might be the D (5 bases). With 6 bases removed from V and 2 bases from J, the gap between germline ends came to 14 bases. CDR1 is LNHNV and CDR2 is YYDKDF in the germline V gene (reference sequence). CDR3 length: 16 amino acids. The CDR3: CATSNPPGTGANVLTF. The CDR3 DNA reads TGTGCCACCAGTAACCCGCCAGGGACTGGGGCCAACGTCCTGACTTTC.

The chain employs TRBV6-2 or TRBV6-3 and TRBJ2-5; D is unclear. Matching the DNA end better, TRBJ2-7 makes the J call doubtful. Per germline, CDR1 MNHEY and CDR2 SVGEGT. The CDR3 totals 13 residues. In DNA, the CDR3 is TGTGCCAGCAGGTCGGGCGCAGGCTACGAGCAGTACTTC. It translates to CASRSGAGYEQYF.